The entry below gives a single T cell receptor (beta chain) sequence along with its context. The CDR3 contains 15 residues. Germline V gene data show CDR1 as LNHDA and CDR2 as SQIVND (reference sequence). Trimming removed 8 bases at V and 4 bases at J, with 17 bases between. These data come from a study of blood T cell repertoires in COVID-19. Study overall: COVID-19 samples from acute and convalescent phases originated in the United States, Italy and Spain. PBMCs, B-cell-depleted T cells, or T cells provided the cDNA or gDNA that made up the material.

In the authors' methods: Estimation of nucleated cell counts relied on the amplification of reference gene primers. Clones were read by immunoSEQ multiplex PCR, and TCRdb kept only the in-frame ones, dropping some. V and J calls and clone size are given by that table; D and trimming were obtained from the DNA. The sample comprises about 170,000 clones, 90% of which are singletons, and roughly 0.56% rests with the top ten. Material for sequencing was peripheral blood. This sequence originates from a man aged 50 to 59 with acute or convalescent COVID-19. The gene calls are TRBV19 and TRBJ2-2; TRBD1 is a possible D gene (6 bases). The CDR3 DNA sequence: TGTGCCAGTTCGGTCGCCTCCAGGGGCACCGGGGAGCTGTTTTTT. Its protein product is CASSVASRGTGELFF.